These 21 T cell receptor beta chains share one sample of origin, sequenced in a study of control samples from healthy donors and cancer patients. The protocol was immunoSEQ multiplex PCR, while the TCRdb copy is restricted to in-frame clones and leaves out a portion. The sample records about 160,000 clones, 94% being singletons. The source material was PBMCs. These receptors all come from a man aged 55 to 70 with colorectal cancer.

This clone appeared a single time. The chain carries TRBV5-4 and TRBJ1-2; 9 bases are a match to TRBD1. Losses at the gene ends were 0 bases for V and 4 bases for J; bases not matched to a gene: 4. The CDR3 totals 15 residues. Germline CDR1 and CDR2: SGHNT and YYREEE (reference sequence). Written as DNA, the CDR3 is TGTGCCAGCAGCTTGGTCGGACAGGGGCTCTATGGCTACACCTTC. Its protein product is CASSLVGQGLYGYTF.

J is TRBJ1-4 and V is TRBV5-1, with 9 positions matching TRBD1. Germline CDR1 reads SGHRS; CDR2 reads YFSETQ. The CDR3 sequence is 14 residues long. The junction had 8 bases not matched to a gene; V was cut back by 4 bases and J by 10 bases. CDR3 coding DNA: TGCGCCAGCAGCAATCCGGGACAGGGAGGAAAACTGTTTTTT. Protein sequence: CASSNPGQGGKLFF.

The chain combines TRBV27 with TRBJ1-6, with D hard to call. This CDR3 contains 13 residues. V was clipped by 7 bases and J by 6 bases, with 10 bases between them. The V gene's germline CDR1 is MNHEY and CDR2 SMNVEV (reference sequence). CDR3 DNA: TGTGCCAGCAAGCTGAGGATTAATTCACCCCTCCACTTT. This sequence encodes CASKLRINSPLHF.

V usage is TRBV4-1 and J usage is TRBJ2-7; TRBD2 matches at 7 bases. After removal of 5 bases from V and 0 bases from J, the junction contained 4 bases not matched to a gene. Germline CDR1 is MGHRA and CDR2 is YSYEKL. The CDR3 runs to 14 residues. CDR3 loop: CASSAGLDSYEQYF. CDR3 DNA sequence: TGCGCCAGCAGCGCAGGACTAGACTCCTACGAGCAGTACTTC.

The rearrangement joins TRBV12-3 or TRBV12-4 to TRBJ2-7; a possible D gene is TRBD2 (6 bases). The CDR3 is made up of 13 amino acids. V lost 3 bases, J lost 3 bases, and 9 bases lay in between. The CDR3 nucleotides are TGTGCCAGCAGTTTTGGGGGGAGCTACGAGCAGTACTTC. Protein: CASSFGGSYEQYF.

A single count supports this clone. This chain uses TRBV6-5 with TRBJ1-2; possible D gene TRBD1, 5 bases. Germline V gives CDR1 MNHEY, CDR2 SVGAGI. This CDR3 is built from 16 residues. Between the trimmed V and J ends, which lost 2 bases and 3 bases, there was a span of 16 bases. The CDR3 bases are TGTGCCAGCAGTTACAAAGCCCTTCGGGACGACTATGGCTACACCTTC. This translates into CASSYKALRDDYGYTF.

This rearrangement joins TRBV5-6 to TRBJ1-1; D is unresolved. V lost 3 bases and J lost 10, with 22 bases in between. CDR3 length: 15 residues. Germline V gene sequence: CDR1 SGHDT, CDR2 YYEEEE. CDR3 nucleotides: TGTGCCAGCAGCTCACTGGGTCCATCCGCGTTAGTAGCTTTCTTT. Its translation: CASSSLGPSALVAFF. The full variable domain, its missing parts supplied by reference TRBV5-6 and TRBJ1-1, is DAGVTQSPTHLIKTRGQQVTLRCSPKSGHDTVSWYQQALGQGPQFIFQYYEEEERQRGNFPDRFSGHQFPNYSSELNVNALLLGDSALYLCASSSLGPSALVAFFGQGTRLTVV.

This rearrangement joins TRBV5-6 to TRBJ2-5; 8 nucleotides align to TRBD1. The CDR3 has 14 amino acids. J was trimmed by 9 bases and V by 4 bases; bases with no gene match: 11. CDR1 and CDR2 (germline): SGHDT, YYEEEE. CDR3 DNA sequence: TGTGCCAGCAGCAAAGGACAGGGCTCGGAGGCCCAGTACTTC. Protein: CASSKGQGSEAQYF.

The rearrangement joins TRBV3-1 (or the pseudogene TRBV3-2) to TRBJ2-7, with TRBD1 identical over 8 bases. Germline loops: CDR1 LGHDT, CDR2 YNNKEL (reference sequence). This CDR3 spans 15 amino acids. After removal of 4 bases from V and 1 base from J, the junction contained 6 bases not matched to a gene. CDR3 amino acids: CASSPTGGKSYEQYF. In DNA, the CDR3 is TGTGCCAGCAGCCCAACAGGGGGGAAATCCTACGAGCAGTACTTC.

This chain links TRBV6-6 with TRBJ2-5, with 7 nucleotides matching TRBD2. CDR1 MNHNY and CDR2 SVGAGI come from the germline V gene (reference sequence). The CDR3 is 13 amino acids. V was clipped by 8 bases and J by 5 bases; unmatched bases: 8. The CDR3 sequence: CASQRGSLETQYF. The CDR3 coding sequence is TGTGCCAGCCAGCGGGGCTCCTTGGAGACCCAGTACTTC.

The CDR3 coding sequence is TGTGCCAGCAGCCCCCAGGTTGGTGGGGGTCCAGATACGCAGTATTTT. This encodes CASSPQVGGGPDTQYF. The chain uses TRBV7-2 and TRBJ2-3; D is tentatively TRBD1 or TRBD2 (5 bases each). The CDR3 runs to 16 residues. The ends were cut back, 5 bases at V and 4 bases at J, with 19 bases in the middle. Germline V gene data show CDR1 as SGHTA and CDR2 as FQGNSA. Based on the CDR3 plus reference TRBV7-2 and TRBJ2-3, the full variable domain is GAGVSQSPSNKVTEKGKDVELRCDPISGHTALYWYRQSLGQGLEFLIYFQGNSAPDKSGLPSDRFSAERTGGSVSTLTIQRTQQEDSAVYLCASSPQVGGGPDTQYFGPGTRLTVL.

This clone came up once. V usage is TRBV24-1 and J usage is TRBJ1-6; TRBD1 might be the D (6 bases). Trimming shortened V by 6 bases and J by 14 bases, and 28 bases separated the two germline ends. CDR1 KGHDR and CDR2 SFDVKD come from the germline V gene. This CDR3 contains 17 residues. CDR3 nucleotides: TGTGCCACCAGTTTTTTTCAGGGGTTGGCCCTTGTTAAGTCCCTCCACTTT. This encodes CATSFFQGLALVKSLHF.

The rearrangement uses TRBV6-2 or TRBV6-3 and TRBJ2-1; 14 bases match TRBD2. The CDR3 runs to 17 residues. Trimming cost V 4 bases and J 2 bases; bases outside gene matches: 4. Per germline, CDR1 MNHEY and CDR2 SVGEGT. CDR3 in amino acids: CASSWTSGGLTYNEQFF. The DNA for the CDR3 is TGTGCCAGCAGTTGGACTAGCGGGGGGTTGACCTACAATGAGCAGTTCTTC.

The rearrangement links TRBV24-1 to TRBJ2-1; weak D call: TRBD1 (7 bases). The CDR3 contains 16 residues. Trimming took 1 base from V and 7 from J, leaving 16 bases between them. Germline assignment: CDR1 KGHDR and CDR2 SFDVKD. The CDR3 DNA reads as TGTGCCACCAGTGATTTACCTGGACAGGAGGGGAATGAGCAGTTCTTC. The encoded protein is CATSDLPGQEGNEQFF.

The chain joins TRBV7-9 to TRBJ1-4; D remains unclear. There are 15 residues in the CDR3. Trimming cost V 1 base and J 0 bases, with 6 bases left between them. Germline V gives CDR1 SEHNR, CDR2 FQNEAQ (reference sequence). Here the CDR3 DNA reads TGTGCCAGCAGCTTAGGGCAAGCAACTAATGAAAAACTGTTTTTT. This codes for CASSLGQATNEKLFF.

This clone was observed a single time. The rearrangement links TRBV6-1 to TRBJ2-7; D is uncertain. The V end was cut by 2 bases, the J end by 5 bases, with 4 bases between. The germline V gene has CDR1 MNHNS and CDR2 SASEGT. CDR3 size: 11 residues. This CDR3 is CASSEHHEQYF. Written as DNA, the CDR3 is TGTGCCAGCAGTGAACACCACGAGCAGTACTTC.

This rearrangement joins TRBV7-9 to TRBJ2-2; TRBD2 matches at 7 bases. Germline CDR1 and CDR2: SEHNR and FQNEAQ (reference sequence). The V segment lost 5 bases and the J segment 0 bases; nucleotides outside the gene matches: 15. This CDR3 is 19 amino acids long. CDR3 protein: CASSPGGVRAPANTGELFF. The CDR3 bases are TGTGCCAGCAGCCCTGGGGGGGTAAGGGCCCCCGCGAACACCGGGGAGCTGTTTTTT. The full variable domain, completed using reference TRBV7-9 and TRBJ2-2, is DTGVSQNPRHKITKRGQNVTFRCDPISEHNRLYWYRQTLGQGPEFLTYFQNEAQLEKSRLLSDRFSAERPKGSFSTLEIQRTEQGDSAMYLCASSPGGVRAPANTGELFFGEGSRLTVL.

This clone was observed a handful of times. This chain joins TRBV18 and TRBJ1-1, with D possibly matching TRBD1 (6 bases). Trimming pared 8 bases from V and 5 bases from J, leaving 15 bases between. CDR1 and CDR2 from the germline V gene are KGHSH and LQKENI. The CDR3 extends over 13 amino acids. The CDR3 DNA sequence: TGTGCCAGCCTCAGGGGAGGAGGAACTGAAGCTTTCTTT. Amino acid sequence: CASLRGGGTEAFF.

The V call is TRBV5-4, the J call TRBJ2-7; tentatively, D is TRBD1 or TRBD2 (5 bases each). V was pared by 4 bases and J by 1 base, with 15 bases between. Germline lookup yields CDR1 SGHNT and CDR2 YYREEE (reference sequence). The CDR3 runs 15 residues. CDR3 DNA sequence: TGTGCCAGCAGCCTCGGGACCGAACCTTCCTACGAGCAGTACTTC. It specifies CASSLGTEPSYEQYF.

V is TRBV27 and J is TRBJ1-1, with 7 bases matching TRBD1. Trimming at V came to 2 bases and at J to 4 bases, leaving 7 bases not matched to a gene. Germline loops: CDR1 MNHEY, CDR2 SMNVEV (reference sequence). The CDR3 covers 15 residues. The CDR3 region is CASSLLQGGSTEAFF. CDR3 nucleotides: TGTGCCAGCAGTTTACTTCAGGGGGGGAGCACTGAAGCTTTCTTT.

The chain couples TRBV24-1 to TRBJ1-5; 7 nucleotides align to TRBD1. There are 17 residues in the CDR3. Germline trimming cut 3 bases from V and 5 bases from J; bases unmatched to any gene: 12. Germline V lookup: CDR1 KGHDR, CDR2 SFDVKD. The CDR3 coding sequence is TGTGCCACCAGTGATACTATGAGGGGGCGAGCCCATCAGCCCCAGCATTTT. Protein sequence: CATSDTMRGRAHQPQHF.